Sequencing of this TCR beta chain was carried out in a study of blood T cell repertoires in COVID-19. The protocol was immunoSEQ multiplex PCR, while the TCRdb copy is restricted to in-frame clones and leaves out a portion. The sample consists of around 240,000 clones, approximately 80% of them appearing once. This clone was detected once. CDR3 length: 15 residues. With 6 bases clipped from V and 0 bases from J, the junction kept 4 bases outside the gene matches. Germline loops: CDR1 LNHDA, CDR2 SQIVND (reference sequence). The specimen was peripheral blood. J is TRBJ1-5 and V is TRBV19, with TRBD1 matching over 8 bases. The clonotype was recovered from a woman between 45 and 65 years old with acute or convalescent COVID-19. CDR3 residues: CASRGQVYSNQPQHF. CDR3 bases: TGTGCCAGTAGGGGACAGGTTTATAGCAATCAGCCCCAGCATTTT.